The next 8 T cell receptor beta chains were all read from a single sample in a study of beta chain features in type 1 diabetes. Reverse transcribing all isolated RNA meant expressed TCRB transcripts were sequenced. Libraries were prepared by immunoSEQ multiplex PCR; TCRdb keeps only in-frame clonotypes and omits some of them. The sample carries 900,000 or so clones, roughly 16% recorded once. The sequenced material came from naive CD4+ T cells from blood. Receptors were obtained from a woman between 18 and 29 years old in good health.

CDR3 region: CASSYSEREVYNEQFF. The CDR3 DNA sequence: TGTGCCAGCAGTTACTCGGAGCGGGAGGTATACAATGAGCAGTTCTTC. The genes are TRBV6-5 and TRBJ2-1; TRBD2 matches 9 bases. V lost 0 bases to trimming and J lost 4 bases; unmatched junction nucleotides: 4. This CDR3 is 16 amino acids long. The germline V gene encodes CDR1 MNHEY and CDR2 SVGAGI.

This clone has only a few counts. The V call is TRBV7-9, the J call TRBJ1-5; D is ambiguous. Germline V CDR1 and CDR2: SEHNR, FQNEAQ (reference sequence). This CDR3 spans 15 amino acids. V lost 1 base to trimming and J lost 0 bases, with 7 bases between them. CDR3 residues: CASSLGGNSNQPQHF. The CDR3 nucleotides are TGTGCCAGCAGCTTAGGAGGGAATAGCAATCAGCCCCAGCATTTT. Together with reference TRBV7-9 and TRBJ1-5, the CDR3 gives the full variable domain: DTGVSQNPRHKITKRGQNVTFRCDPISEHNRLYWYRQTLGQGPEFLTYFQNEAQLEKSRLLSDRFSAERPKGSFSTLEIQRTEQGDSAMYLCASSLGGNSNQPQHFGDGTRLSIL.

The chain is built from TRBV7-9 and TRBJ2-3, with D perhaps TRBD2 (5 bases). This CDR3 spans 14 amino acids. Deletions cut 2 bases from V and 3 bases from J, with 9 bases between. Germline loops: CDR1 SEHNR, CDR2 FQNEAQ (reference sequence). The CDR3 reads CASSLFGGTDTQYF. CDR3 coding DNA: TGTGCCAGCAGCTTATTCGGAGGAACAGATACGCAGTATTTT.

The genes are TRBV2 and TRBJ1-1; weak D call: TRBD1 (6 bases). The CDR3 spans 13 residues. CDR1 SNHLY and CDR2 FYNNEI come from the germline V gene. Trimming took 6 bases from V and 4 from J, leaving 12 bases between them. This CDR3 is CASSTGLSTEAFF. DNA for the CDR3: TGTGCCAGCAGCACAGGGTTGAGCACTGAAGCTTTCTTT.

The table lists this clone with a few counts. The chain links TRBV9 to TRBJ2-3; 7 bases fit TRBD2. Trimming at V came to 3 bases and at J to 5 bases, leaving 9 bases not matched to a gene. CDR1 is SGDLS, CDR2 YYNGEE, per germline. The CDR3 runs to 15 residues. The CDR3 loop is CASSATAGAKDTQYF. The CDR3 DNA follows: TGTGCCAGCAGCGCCACCGCGGGAGCTAAAGATACGCAGTATTTT.

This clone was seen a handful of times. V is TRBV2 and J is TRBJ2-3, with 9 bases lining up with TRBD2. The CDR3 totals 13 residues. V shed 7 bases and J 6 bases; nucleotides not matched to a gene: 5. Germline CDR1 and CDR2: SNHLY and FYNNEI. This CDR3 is CASKGREGDTQYF. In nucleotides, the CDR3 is TGTGCCAGCAAAGGGCGGGAGGGCGATACGCAGTATTTT.

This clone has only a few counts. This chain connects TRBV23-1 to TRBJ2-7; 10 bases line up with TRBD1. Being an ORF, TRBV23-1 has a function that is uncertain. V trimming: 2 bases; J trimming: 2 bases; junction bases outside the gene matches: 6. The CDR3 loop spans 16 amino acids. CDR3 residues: CASSQPGTGVAYEQYF. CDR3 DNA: TGCGCCAGCAGTCAACCCGGGACAGGGGTTGCCTACGAGCAGTACTTC.

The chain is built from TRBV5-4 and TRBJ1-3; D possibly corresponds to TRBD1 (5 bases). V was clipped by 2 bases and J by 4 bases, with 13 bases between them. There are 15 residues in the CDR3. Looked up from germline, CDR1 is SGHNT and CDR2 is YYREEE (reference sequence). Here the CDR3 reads CASSLTGLGGNTIYF. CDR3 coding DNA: TGTGCCAGCAGCTTAACAGGTCTGGGAGGAAACACCATATATTTT.